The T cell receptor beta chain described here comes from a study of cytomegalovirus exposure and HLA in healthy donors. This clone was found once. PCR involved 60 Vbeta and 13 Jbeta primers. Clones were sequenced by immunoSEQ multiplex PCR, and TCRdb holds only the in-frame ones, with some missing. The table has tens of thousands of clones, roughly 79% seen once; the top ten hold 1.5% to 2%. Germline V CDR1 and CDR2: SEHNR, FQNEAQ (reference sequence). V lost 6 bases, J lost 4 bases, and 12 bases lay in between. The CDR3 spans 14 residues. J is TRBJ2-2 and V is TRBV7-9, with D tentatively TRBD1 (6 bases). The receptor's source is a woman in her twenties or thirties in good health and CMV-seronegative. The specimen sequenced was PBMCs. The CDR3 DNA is TGTGCCAGCAGTTCTACAGGGTCCACCGGGGAGCTGTTTTTT. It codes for CASSSTGSTGELFF.